Included here is one T cell receptor beta chain sequence, with context. The germline CDR1 and CDR2 sequences are SEHNR and FQNEAQ (reference sequence). The CDR3 extends over 16 amino acids. V was pared by 2 bases and J by 6 bases, with 14 bases between. The table came from immunoSEQ multiplex PCR; TCRdb's copy has only in-frame clones and leaves some out. The sample lists roughly 2.5 million clones; about 92% were seen once. This record belongs to a study of shared clonotypes between healthy human individuals. This clonotype originated in a young man in good health. V gene TRBV7-9 combines with J gene TRBJ1-6; TRBD1 might be the D (6 bases). The specimen was naive CD4+ T cells sorted from blood. The sample's subset: CD45RA+ positively selected. The CDR3 is CASSLSGGKGNSPLHF. The CDR3 DNA reads as TGTGCCAGCAGCTTAAGTGGGGGCAAGGGTAATTCACCCCTCCACTTT.